One and the same sample provided the 10 T cell receptor beta chains below, sequenced in a study of T cell repertoires in cytomegalovirus infection. Using its own MiXCR run on the reads, TCRdb lists one record per CDR3 protein. The sample lists about 890,000 distinct CDR3 sequences; around 30% were seen once. These receptors' targets are unknown. The material was cultured CD8+ T cells from PBMCs, obtained from culture after CMV antigen stimulation. The receptors derive from a human donor in good health (CMV status not recorded). Some clones in this sample may be carry-over from other donors' samples.

Turning to this clonotype: A much larger clone sits a single nucleotide away, making a read error possible. The chain recombines TRBV7-2 with TRBJ2-1; no clear D. Germline V gene data show CDR1 as SGHTA and CDR2 as FQGNSA. This CDR3 spans 12 amino acids. The CDR3 sequence is CASCLDVWEQFF. DNA for the CDR3: TGTGCCAGCTGCTTAGACGTTTGGGAGCAGTTCTTC. The complete variable domain, with remaining parts taken from reference TRBV7-2 and TRBJ2-1, reads GAGVSQSPSNKVTEKGKDVELRCDPISGHTALYWYRQSLGQGLEFLIYFQGNSAPDKSGLPSDRFSAERTGGSVSTLTIQRTQQEDSAVYLCASCLDVWEQFFGPGTRLTVL.

The chain combines TRBV20-1 with TRBJ2-5, with TRBD2 identical over 11 bases. Germline V CDR1 and CDR2: DFQATT, SNEGSKA (reference sequence). This CDR3 comprises 15 residues. Trimming removed 3 bases from V and 5 bases from J; junction bases left unmatched: 8. For the CDR3, the DNA is TGCAGTGCTAGGGGCCTAGCGGGGGGTGAGGAGACCCAGTACTTC. Translating gives CSARGLAGGEETQYF.

V and J are TRBV5-1 and TRBJ2-3; D not resolved. Germline V gene lookup returns CDR1 SGHRS and CDR2 YFSETQ. V was cut by 0 bases and J by 4 bases, with 9 bases left in between. The CDR3 has 14 amino acids. The CDR3 region is CASSLDIPADTQYF. For the CDR3, the DNA is TGCGCCAGCAGCTTGGACATCCCGGCAGATACGCAGTATTTT. The full variable domain, with the rest looked up from reference TRBV5-1 and TRBJ2-3, is KAGVTQTPRYLIKTRGQQVTLSCSPISGHRSVSWYQQTPGQGLQFLFEYFSETQRNKGNFPGRFSGRQFSNSRSEMNVSTLELGDSALYLCASSLDIPADTQYFGPGTRLTVL.

This clonotype was picked up one time. For the CDR3, the DNA is TGTGCCAGCAGCTTAGTTCCAGCCACAGGGGGCACTGAAGCTTTCTTT. Translating it yields CASSLVPATGGTEAFF. This chain uses TRBV11-3 with TRBJ1-1, with 8 bases fitting TRBD1. Germline CDR1 reads SGHNT; CDR2 reads YENEEA. Germline trimming cut 1 base from V and 4 bases from J; bases unmatched to any gene: 8. The CDR3 is 16 amino acids.

The V and J genes are TRBV27 and TRBJ2-1, with D perhaps assigned TRBD1 or TRBD2 (6 bases each). The CDR3 runs to 14 residues. From germline, CDR1 is MNHEY and CDR2 SMNVEV (reference sequence). V lost 3 bases and J lost 7, with 13 bases in between. This chain's CDR3 is CASSLGGRANEQFF. The CDR3 DNA reads TGTGCCAGCAGTTTGGGGGGCCGCGCGAATGAGCAGTTCTTC.

The gene calls are TRBV20-1 and TRBJ1-2; no definite D call. Germline V gives CDR1 DFQATT, CDR2 SNEGSKA (reference sequence). Between the trimmed V and J ends, which lost 4 bases and 4 bases, there was a span of 10 bases. The CDR3 runs to 12 residues. The DNA for the CDR3 is TGCAGTGCTAAGGGAAGAGTCTATGGCTACACCTTC. Translating gives CSAKGRVYGYTF.

At least ten counts were recorded for this clonotype. The gene calls are TRBV7-2 and TRBJ2-1; the match to TRBD2 covers 11 bases. This CDR3 region has 14 residues. J was trimmed by 10 bases and V by 5 bases; bases with no gene match: 7. Germline values: CDR1 SGHTA, CDR2 FQGNSA. CDR3 region: CASSVPTSGAEQFF. In nucleotides, the CDR3 is TGTGCCAGCAGCGTCCCGACTAGCGGGGCCGAGCAGTTCTTC.

There are many counts of this clonotype. The chain joins TRBV7-2 to TRBJ2-7, with 8 bases identical to TRBD2. Trimming removed 5 bases from V and 2 bases from J; junction bases left unmatched: 8. Germline assignment: CDR1 SGHTA and CDR2 FQGNSA. The CDR3 has 15 residues. Written as DNA, the CDR3 is TGTGCCAGCAGCCCTCAGCGGGGGCAGACCTACGAGCAGTACGTC. This encodes CASSPQRGQTYEQYV.

In its sample, this clonotype was seen a few times. The V and J genes are TRBV10-3 and TRBJ2-1; TRBD2 aligns across 8 bases. Trimming removed 6 bases from V and 6 bases from J; junction bases left unmatched: 10. This CDR3 comprises 15 residues. Germline V gene sequence: CDR1 ENHRY, CDR2 SYGVKD. The DNA for the CDR3 is TGTGCCATCAGCGTAGCGGGGAAAACGCTCAATGAGCAGTTCTTC. This codes for CAISVAGKTLNEQFF.

The V gene is TRBV7-9, the J gene TRBJ2-3, with unresolved D. V lost 8 bases and J lost 6, with 12 bases in between. The CDR3 totals 12 residues. Germline loops: CDR1 SEHNR, CDR2 FQNEAQ (reference sequence). CDR3 sequence (DNA): TGTGCCAGCGGCCCGAGAGCCGATACGCAGTATTTT. This sequence encodes CASGPRADTQYF.